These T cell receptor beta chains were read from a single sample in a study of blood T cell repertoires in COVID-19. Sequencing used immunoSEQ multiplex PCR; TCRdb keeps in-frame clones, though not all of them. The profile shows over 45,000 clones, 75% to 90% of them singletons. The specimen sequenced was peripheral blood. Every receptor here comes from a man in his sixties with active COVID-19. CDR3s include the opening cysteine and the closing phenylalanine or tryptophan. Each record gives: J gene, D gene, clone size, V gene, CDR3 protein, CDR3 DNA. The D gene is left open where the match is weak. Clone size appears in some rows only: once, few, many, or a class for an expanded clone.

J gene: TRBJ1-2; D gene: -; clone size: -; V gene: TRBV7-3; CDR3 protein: CASSLRVQGRVQAGYTF; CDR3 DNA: TGTGCCAGCAGCTTAAGGGTCCAGGGGCGCGTCCAGGCTGGCTACACCTTC
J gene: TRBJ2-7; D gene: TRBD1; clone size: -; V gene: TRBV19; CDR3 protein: CASSIKSADRGYEQYF; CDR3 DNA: TGTGCCAGTAGTATCAAGTCGGCGGACAGGGGGTACGAGCAGTACTTC
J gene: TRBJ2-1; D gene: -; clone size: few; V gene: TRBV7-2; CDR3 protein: CASSPGNEQFF; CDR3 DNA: TGTGCCAGCAGCCCGGGCAATGAGCAGTTCTTC
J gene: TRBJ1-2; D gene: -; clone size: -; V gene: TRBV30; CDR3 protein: CAWTATVYGYTF; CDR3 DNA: TGTGCCTGGACAGCGACAGTCTATGGCTACACCTTC
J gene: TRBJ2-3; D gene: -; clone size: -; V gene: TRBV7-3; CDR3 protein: CASSSPPADTQYF; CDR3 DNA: TGTGCCAGCAGCTCCCCCCCCGCGGATACGCAGTATTTT
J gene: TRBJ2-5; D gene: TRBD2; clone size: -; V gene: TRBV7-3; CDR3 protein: CASSLGTSGRYQETQYF; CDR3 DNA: TGTGCCAGCAGCCTGGGGACTAGCGGGAGGTACCAAGAGACCCAGTACTTC
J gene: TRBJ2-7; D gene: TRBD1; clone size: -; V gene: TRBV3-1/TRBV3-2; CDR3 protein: CASSPRDRGYEQYF; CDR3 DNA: TGTGCCAGCAGCCCCCGGGACAGGGGCTACGAGCAGTACTTC
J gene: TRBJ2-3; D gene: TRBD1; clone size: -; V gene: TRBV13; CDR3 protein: CASSLRGPTDTQYF; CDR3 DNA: TGTGCCAGCAGCTTAAGGGGGCCCACAGATACGCAGTATTTT
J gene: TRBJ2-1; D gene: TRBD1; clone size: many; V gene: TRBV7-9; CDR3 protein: CASSDSLQGNNEQFF; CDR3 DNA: TGTGCCAGCAGCGACTCATTACAGGGGAACAATGAGCAGTTCTTC
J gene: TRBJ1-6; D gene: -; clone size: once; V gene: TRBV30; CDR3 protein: CAWTTERGAGSPLHF; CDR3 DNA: TGTGCCTGGACTACCGAACGGGGGGCAGGGTCACCCCTCCACTTT
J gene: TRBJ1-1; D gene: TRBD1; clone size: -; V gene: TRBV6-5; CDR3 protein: CASRGTGGNTEAFF; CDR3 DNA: TGTGCCAGCAGAGGGACAGGGGGGAACACTGAAGCTTTCTTT
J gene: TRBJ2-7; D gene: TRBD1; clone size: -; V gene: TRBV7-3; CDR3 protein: CASSLFSGTGGSDEQYF; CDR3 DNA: TGTGCCAGCAGCTTATTCTCCGGGACAGGGGGATCGGACGAGCAGTACTTC
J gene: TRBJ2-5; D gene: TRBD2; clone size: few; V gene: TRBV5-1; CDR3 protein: CASRLAGGPETQYF; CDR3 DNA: TGCGCCAGCAGGTTAGCGGGGGGGCCAGAGACCCAGTACTTC
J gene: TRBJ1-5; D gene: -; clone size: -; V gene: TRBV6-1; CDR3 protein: CASSDVGGNQPQHF; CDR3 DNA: TGTGCCAGCAGTGACGTGGGGGGGAATCAGCCCCAGCATTTT
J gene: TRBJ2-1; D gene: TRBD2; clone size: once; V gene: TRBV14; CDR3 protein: CASSQDLSPGLAGVYEQFF; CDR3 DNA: TGTGCCAGCAGCCAGGACTTATCCCCGGGACTAGCGGGAGTGTATGAGCAGTTCTTC
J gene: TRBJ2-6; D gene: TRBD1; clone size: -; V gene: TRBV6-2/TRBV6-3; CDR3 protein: CASSYGGDRGRSGANVLTF; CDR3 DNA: TGTGCCAGCAGTTACGGGGGTGACAGGGGGCGCAGTGGGGCCAACGTCCTGACTTTC
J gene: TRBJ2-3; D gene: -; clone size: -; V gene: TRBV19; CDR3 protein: CASSPRADLVLGTDTQYF; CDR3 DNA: TGTGCCAGTAGTCCCAGGGCGGATCTTGTCCTTGGCACAGATACGCAGTATTTT
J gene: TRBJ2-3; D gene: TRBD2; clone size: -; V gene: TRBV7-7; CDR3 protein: CASSATPGTSGTDTQYF; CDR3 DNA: TGTGCTAGCAGCGCTACCCCAGGGACTAGCGGCACAGATACGCAGTATTTT
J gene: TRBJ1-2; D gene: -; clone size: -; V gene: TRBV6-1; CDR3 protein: CASSETRGYGYTF; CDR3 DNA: TGTGCCAGCAGTGAAACACGGGGGTATGGCTACACCTTC
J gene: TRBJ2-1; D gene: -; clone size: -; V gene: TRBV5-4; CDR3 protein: CASSLGAPAHEQFF; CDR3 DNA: TGTGCCAGCAGCTTAGGGGCCCCGGCGCATGAGCAGTTCTTC
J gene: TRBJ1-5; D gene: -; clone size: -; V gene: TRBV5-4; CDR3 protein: CASSLAGFGQPQHF; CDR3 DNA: TGTGCCAGCAGCTTGGCCGGGTTCGGTCAGCCCCAGCATTTT
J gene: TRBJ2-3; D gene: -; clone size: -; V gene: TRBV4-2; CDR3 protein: CASSQGTDSGPDTQYF; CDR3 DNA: TGTGCCAGCAGCCAAGGAACAGATAGCGGTCCAGATACGCAGTATTTT
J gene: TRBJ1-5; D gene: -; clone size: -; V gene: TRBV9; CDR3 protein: CASSVGTSQPQHF; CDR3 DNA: TGTGCCAGCAGCGTAGGAACGAGTCAGCCCCAGCATTTT
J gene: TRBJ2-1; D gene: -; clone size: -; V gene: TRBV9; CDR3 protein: CASSARTEPFSSYNEQFF; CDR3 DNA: TGTGCCAGCAGCGCCCGGACAGAGCCTTTTAGCTCCTACAATGAGCAGTTCTTC
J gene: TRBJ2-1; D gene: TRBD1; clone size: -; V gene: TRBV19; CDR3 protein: CASSPDRGVYNEQFF; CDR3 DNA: TGTGCCAGTAGTCCAGACAGGGGTGTATACAATGAGCAGTTCTTC
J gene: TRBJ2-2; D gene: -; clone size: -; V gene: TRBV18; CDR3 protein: CASSPSRNTGELFF; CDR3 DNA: TGTGCCAGCTCACCCTCCCGGAACACCGGGGAGCTGTTTTTT
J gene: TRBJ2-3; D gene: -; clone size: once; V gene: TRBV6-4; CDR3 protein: CASSDTQRGTDTQYF; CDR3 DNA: TGTGCCAGCAGTGACACCCAGCGGGGCACAGATACGCAGTATTTT
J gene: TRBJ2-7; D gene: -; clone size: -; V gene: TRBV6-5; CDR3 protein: CASSPLQGTYEQYF; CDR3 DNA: TGTGCCAGCAGCCCCTTACAGGGAACCTACGAGCAGTACTTC
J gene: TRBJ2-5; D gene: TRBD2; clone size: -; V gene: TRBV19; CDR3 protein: CACSGRKETQYF; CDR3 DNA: TGTGCCTGTAGCGGGAGAAAAGAGACCCAGTACTTC
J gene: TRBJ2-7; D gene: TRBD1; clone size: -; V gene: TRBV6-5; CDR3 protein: CASRSSRDRGYEQYF; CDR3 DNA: TGTGCCAGCAGATCATCTCGGGACAGGGGTTACGAGCAGTACTTC
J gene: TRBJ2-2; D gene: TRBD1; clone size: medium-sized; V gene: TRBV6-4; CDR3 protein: CASSQGVDTGELFF; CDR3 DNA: TGTGCCAGCAGCCAGGGGGTCGACACCGGGGAGCTGTTTTTT
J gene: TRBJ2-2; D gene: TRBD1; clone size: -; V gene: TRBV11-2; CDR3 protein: CASSPRQGANTGELFF; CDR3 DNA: TGTGCCAGCAGCCCCCGACAGGGGGCGAACACCGGGGAGCTGTTTTTT
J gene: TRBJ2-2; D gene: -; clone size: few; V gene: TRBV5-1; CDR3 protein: CASNPGTGVHGELFF; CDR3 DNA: TGCGCCAGCAATCCCGGGACTGGAGTACACGGGGAGCTGTTTTTT
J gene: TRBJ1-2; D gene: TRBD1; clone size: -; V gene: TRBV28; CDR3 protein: CASSLWGGQATYGYTF; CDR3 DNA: TGTGCCAGCAGTTTATGGGGGGGACAGGCAACCTATGGCTACACCTTC
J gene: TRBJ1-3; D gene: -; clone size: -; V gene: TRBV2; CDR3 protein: CASSDNGLSGNTIYF; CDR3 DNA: TGTGCCAGCAGTGACAACGGTCTGTCCGGAAACACCATATATTTT
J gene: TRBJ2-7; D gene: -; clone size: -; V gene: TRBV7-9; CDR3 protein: CASSPPTASYEQYF; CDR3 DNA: TGTGCCAGCAGCCCTCCTACAGCTTCCTACGAGCAGTACTTC
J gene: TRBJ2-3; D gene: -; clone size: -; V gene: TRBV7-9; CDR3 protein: CASSQLETDTQYF; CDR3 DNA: TGTGCCAGCAGCCAACTCGAAACAGATACGCAGTATTTT
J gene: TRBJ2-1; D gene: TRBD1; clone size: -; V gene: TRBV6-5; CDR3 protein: CASRGGQGRHEQFF; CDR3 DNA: TGTGCCAGCAGAGGTGGACAGGGGCGGCATGAGCAGTTCTTC
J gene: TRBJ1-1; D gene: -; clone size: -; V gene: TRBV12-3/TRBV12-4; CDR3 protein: CASSLGQREAFF; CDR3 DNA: TGTGCCAGCAGTTTAGGACAGAGAGAAGCTTTCTTT
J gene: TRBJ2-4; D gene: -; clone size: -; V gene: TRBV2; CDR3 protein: CASSEARQGPKNIQYF; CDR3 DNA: TGTGCCAGCAGTGAAGCAAGGCAGGGCCCCAAAAACATTCAGTACTTC
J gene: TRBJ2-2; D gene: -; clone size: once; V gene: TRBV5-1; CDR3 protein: CASSLVVSGELFF; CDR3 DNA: TGCGCCAGCAGCTTGGTAGTTAGCGGGGAGCTGTTTTTT